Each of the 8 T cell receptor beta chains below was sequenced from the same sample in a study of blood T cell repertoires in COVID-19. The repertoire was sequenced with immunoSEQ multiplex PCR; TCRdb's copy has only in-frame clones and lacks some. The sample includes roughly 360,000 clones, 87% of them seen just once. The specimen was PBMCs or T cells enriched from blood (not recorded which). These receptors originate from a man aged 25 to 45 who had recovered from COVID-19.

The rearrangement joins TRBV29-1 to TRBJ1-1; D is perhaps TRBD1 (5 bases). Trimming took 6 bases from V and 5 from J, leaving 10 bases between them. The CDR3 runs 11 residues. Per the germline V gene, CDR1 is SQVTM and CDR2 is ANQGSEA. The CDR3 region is CSVGGETEAFF. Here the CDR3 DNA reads TGCAGCGTGGGGGGGGAAACTGAAGCTTTCTTT. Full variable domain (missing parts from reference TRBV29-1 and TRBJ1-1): SAVISQKPSRDICQRGTSLTIQCQVDSQVTMMFWYRQQPGQSLTLIATANQGSEATYESGFVIDKFPISRPNLTFSTLTVSNMSPEDSSIYLCSVGGETEAFFGQGTRLTVV.

The CDR3 loop is CASSLGRQGEAAEAFF. Written as DNA, the CDR3 is TGTGCCAGCAGCTTAGGCCGACAGGGGGAGGCCGCTGAAGCTTTCTTT. This rearrangement joins TRBV11-3 to TRBJ1-1; TRBD1 matches 9 bases. Germline V gene lookup returns CDR1 SGHNT and CDR2 YENEEA. There are 16 residues in the CDR3. The V segment lost 1 base and the J segment 6 bases; nucleotides outside the gene matches: 9.

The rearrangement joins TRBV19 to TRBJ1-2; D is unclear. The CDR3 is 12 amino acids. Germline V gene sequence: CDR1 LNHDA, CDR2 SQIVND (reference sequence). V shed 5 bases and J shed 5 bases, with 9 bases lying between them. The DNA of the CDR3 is TGTGCCAGTAGTTTTTCCCCTTATGGCTACACCTTC. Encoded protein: CASSFSPYGYTF.

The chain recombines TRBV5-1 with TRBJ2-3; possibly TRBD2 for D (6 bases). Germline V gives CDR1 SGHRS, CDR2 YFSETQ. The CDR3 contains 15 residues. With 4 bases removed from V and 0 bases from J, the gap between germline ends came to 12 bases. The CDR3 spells CASSTSSESTDTQYF. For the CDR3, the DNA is TGCGCCAGCAGCACTTCTAGCGAGAGCACAGATACGCAGTATTTT. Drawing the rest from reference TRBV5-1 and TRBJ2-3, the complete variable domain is KAGVTQTPRYLIKTRGQQVTLSCSPISGHRSVSWYQQTPGQGLQFLFEYFSETQRNKGNFPGRFSGRQFSNSRSEMNVSTLELGDSALYLCASSTSSESTDTQYFGPGTRLTVL.

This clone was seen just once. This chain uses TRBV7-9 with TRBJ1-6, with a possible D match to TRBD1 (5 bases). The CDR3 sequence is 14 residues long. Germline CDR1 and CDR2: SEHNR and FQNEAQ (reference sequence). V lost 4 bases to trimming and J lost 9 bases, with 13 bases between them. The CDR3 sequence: CASSSQAAASPLHF. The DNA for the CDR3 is TGTGCCAGCAGCTCACAGGCGGCAGCTTCACCCCTCCACTTT.

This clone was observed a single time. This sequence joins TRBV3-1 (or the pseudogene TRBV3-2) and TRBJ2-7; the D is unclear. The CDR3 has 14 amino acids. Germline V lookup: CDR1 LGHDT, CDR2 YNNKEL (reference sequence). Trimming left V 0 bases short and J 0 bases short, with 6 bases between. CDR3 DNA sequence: TGTGCCAGCAGCCAAGACCAGGACTCCTACGAGCAGTACTTC. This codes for CASSQDQDSYEQYF.

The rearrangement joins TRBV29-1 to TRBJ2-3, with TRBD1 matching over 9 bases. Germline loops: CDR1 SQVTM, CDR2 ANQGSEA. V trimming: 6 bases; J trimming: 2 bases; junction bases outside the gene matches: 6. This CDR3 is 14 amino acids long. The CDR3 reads CSVLNRGLTDTQYF. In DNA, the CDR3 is TGCAGCGTCCTTAACAGGGGGCTCACAGATACGCAGTATTTT.

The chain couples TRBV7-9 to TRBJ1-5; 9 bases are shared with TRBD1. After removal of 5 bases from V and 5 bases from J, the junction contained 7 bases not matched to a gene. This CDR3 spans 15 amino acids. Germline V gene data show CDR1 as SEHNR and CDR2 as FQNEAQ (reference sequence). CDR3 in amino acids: CASSPTGTGHQPQHF. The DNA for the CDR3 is TGTGCCAGCAGCCCGACCGGGACAGGGCATCAGCCCCAGCATTTT. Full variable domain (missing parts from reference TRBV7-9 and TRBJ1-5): DTGVSQNPRHKITKRGQNVTFRCDPISEHNRLYWYRQTLGQGPEFLTYFQNEAQLEKSRLLSDRFSAERPKGSFSTLEIQRTEQGDSAMYLCASSPTGTGHQPQHFGDGTRLSIL.